Sequencing of this TCR beta chain was carried out in a study of regulatory T cells in long-lasting Graves disease. The CDR3 length is 19 residues. V was pared by 5 bases and J by 0 bases, with 13 bases of the junction left unmatched. From germline, CDR1 is MNHNS and CDR2 SASEGT. Regarding time point: persistent/refractory GD, antithyroid drugs over 5 years with positive TRAb. RNA from PBMCs was the source of the TCR library. This clonotype came up once. Its matching antigen is unknown. Study results and caveats: Persistent disease was associated with favored TRBV28 usage and with favored use of TRBJ1-2 and TRBJ2-5. Tissue studied was limited to peripheral blood, excluding thyroid tissue. New patients shared 800 to 1,000 public clonotypes, fewer than the roughly 2,500 shared by persistent patients.

Library construction for TCR beta used iRepertoire HTBI primers and Arm-PCR of CDR3 regions. In the original analysis: From all samples, identification returned over 13 TRBJ and 60 to 80 TRBV segments. TCRdb fed the multiplex PCR reads into MiXCR, producing one record per CDR3 protein. TCRdb assigned the V and J calls; the authors' analysis was not used. The repertoire holds nearly 350,000 distinct CDR3 sequences, with roughly a fifth as singletons. The V call is TRBV6-1, the J call TRBJ2-3, with TRBD2 identical over 11 bases. Sequenced here: peripheral blood mononuclear cells (PBMCs), sampled when the disease was refractory, from a patient treated with antithyroid drugs. This TCR came from a female donor with Graves disease. The CDR3: CASSQLAGESLFSTDTQYF. DNA for the CDR3: TGTGCCAGCAGTCAACTAGCGGGGGAGTCTCTATTTAGCACAGATACGCAGTATTTT.